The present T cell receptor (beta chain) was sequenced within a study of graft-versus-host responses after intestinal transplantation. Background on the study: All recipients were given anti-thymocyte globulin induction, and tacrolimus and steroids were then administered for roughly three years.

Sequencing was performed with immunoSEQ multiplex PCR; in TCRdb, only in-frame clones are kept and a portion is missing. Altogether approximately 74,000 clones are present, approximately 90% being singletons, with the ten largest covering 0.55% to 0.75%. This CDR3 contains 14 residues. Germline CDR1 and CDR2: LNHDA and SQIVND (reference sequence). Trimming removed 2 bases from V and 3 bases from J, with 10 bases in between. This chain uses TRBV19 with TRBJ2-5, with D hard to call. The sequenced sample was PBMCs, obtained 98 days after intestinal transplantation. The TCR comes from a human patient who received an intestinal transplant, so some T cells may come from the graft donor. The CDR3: CASSIRVGKETQYF. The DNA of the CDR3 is TGTGCCAGTAGTATAAGGGTAGGAAAAGAGACCCAGTACTTC.